This T cell receptor beta chain was sequenced during a study of spatial heterogeneity in lung cancer. Findings and limits, study-wide: Expanded alpha and beta TCR counts within tumors tracked tumor mutation counts.

Time point in this sample: sample taken at primary tumor resection. Without sorting, whole RNA was sequenced from tumor, nontumor lung or frozen PBMC. TCRdb reprocessed the 5' RACE reads via MiXCR and lists one record per CDR3 protein. This table has 7,500 to 8,000 distinct CDR3 sequences, roughly 7.5% appearing once. This clonotype qualifies as medium-sized (0.01 to 0.1%). The antigen is undetermined. This beta chain was picked up by a library intended for alpha chains and is off target, so its count carries little meaning. This sequence originates from a female donor with early-stage non-small cell lung cancer. This sample comprised lung tumor tissue, obtained at surgery.

CDR3 protein: CASSLSGPRADTQYF. In DNA, the CDR3 is TGTGCCAGCAGTCTTAGCGGTCCACGGGCAGATACGCAGTATTTT. The chain recombines TRBV28 with TRBJ2-3, with D possibly being TRBD2 (6 bases). This CDR3 has 15 amino acids. Trimming removed 5 bases from V and 4 bases from J, with 16 bases in between. Per the germline V gene, CDR1 is MDHEN and CDR2 is SYDVKM.